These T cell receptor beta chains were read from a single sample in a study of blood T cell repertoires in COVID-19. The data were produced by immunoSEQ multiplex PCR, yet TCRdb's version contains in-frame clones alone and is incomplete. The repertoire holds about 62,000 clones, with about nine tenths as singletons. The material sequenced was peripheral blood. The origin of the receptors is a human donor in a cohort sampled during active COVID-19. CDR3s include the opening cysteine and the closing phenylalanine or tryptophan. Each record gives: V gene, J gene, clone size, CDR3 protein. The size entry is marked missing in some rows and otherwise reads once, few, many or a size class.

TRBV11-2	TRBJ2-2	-	CASSLGLAGTGELFF
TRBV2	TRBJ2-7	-	CASSLGYEQYF
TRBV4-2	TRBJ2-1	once	CASSQDRGSAPNEQFF
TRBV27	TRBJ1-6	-	CASSSPGWNSPLHF
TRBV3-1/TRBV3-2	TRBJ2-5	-	CASSHNQETQYF
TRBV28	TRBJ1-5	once	CASRAGVQPQHF
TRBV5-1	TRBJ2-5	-	CASGGGAGETQYF
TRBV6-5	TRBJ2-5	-	CASSSEGRQTQYF
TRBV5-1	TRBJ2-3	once	CASSLVTDTQYF
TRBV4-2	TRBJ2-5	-	CASSQEPLADQETQYF
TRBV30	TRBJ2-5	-	CAWSVQAQETQYF
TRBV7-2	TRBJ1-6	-	CASSPGRTGGYSPLHF
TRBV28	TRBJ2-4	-	CASSPLTGNIQYF
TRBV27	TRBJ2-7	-	CASSSGAAYYEQYF
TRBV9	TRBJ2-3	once	CASSGSGGVADTQYF
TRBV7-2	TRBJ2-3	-	CASSFTGTSPADTQYF
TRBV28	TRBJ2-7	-	CASSHGDRSFYEQYF
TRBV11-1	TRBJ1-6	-	CASSLGGSNSPLHF
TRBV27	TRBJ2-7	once	CASSRRTSGGAYEQYF
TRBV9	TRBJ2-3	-	CASSVEQGYTDTQYF